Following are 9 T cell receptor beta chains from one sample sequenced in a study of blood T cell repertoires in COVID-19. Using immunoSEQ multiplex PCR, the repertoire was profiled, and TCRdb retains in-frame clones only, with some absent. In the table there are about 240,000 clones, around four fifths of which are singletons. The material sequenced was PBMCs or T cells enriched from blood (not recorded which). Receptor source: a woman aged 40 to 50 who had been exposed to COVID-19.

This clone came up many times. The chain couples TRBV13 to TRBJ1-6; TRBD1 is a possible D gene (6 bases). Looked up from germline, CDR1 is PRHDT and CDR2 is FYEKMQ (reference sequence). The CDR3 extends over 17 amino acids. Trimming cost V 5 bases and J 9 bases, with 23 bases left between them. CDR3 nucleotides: TGTGCCAGCAGCCCCTACTCCCCAACAGGGCTTCGTTCACCCCTCCACTTT. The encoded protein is CASSPYSPTGLRSPLHF.

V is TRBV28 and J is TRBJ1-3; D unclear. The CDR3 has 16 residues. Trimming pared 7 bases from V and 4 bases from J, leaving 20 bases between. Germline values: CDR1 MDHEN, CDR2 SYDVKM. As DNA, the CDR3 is TGTGCCAGCACCCCCGGTAGCAGCGTCGGGGGAAACACCATATATTTT. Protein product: CASTPGSSVGGNTIYF.

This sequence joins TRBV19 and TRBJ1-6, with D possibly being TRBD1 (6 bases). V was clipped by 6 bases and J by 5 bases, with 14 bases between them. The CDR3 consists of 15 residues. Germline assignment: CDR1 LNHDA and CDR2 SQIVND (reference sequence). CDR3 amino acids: CASRKQGINNSPLHF. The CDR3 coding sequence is TGTGCCAGTAGGAAACAGGGTATTAATAATTCACCCCTCCACTTT.

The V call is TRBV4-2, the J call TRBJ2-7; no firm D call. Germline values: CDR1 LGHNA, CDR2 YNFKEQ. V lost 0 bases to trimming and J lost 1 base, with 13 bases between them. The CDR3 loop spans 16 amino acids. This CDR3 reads CASSQDYKEISYEQYF. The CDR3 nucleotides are TGTGCCAGCAGCCAAGACTACAAGGAGATTTCCTACGAGCAGTACTTC.

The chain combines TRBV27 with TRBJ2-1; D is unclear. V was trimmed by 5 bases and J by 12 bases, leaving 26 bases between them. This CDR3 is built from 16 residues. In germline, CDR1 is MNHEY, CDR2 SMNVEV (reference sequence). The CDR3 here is CASSPRPADPAGLQFF. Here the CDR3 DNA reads TGTGCCAGCAGTCCCCGGCCGGCTGACCCAGCAGGTTTGCAGTTCTTC.

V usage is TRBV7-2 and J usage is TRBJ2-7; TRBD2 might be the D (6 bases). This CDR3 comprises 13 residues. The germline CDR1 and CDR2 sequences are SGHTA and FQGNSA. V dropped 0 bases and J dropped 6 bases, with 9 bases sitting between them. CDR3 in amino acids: CASSLALAREQYF. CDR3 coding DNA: TGTGCCAGCAGCTTAGCACTAGCCCGCGAGCAGTACTTC.

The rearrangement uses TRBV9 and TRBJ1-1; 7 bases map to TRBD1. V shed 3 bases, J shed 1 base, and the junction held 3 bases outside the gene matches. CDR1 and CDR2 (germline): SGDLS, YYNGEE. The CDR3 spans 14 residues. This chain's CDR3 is CASSGGTANTEAFF. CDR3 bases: TGTGCCAGCAGCGGCGGGACAGCGAACACTGAAGCTTTCTTT.

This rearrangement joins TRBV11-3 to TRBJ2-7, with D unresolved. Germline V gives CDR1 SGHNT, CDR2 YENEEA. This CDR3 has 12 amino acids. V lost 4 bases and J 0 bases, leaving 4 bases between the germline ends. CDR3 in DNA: TGTGCCAGCAGCTCGAGCTCCTACGAGCAGTACTTC. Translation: CASSSSSYEQYF. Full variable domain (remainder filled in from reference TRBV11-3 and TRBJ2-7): EAGVVQSPRYKIIEKKQPVAFWCNPISGHNTLYWYLQNLGQGPELLIRYENEEAVDDSQLPKDRFSAERLKGVDSTLKIQPAELGDSAVYLCASSSSSYEQYFGPGTRLTVT.

Here the CDR3 reads CASRTSGSRKTQYF. In DNA, the CDR3 is TGTGCCAGCCGGACTAGCGGGAGCCGGAAGACCCAGTACTTC. The J gene is TRBJ2-5, the V gene TRBV28, with 13 bases aligning to TRBD2. Germline CDR1 reads MDHEN; CDR2 reads SYDVKM. CDR3 length equals 14 residues. V lost 8 bases and J lost 6; bases outside the gene matches: 6.